The source of this TCR beta chain is a study of blood T cell repertoires in COVID-19. Study at large: Donors in the United States, Italy and Spain gave samples during acute or convalescent COVID-19. T cells, B-cell-depleted T cells, or PBMCs supplied cDNA or gDNA.

Original processing methods: By means of reference gene primer amplification, nucleated cell counts were estimated. TCRdb keeps only in-frame clones here, not all; method: immunoSEQ multiplex PCR. V and J calls and clone size come straight from that table; D and trimming were deduced from the DNA. The table includes some 140,000 clones, 79% detected once. CDR1 SGHTA and CDR2 FQGNSA come from the germline V gene. The CDR3 consists of 14 residues. J lost 3 bases, V lost 3 bases, and 2 bases had no gene match. The receptor comes from a man aged 60 to 69 with acute or convalescent COVID-19. The chain has TRBV7-2 and TRBJ1-5; TRBD1 matches at 7 bases. The sequencing input was peripheral blood. CDR3 amino acids: CASSLEGANQPQHF. In DNA, the CDR3 is TGTGCCAGCAGCTTGGAGGGGGCCAATCAGCCCCAGCATTTT.